This T cell receptor beta chain was retrieved from a study of T cell responses to AZD1222 COVID-19 vaccine. The repertoire was sequenced with immunoSEQ multiplex PCR; TCRdb's copy has only in-frame clones and lacks some. The sample lists around 120,000 clones, roughly 91% occurring once. Germline V lookup: CDR1 SGHRS, CDR2 YFSETQ. The CDR3 has 13 residues. V lost 0 bases and J lost 6, with 10 bases in between. This clone has just one count. The TCR originated in an adult in good health. The chain carries TRBV5-1 and TRBJ2-7; a weak D match, TRBD2 (6 bases). Sequences were derived from peripheral blood, sampled on day 0 of MenACWY control vaccination. CDR3 coding DNA: TGCGCCAGCAGCTTGGGACTAGTAAGCGAGCAGTACTTC. Its protein product is CASSLGLVSEQYF. Supplemented by reference TRBV5-1 and TRBJ2-7, the full variable domain reads KAGVTQTPRYLIKTRGQQVTLSCSPISGHRSVSWYQQTPGQGLQFLFEYFSETQRNKGNFPGRFSGRQFSNSRSEMNVSTLELGDSALYLCASSLGLVSEQYFGPGTRLTVT.